This TCR beta chain appears in the sequencing data of a study of blood T cell repertoires in COVID-19 (dated by TCRdb to the early 2020s). At the level of the whole study: Collaborator samples came from the United States, Italy and Spain and covered acute and convalescent phases of COVID-19. The repertoires were released in a freely available public database meant as a resource for research on the immune response to SARS-CoV-2. A de-identified subject ID, COVID-19 status, age in years and sex were almost always included in the sample metadata. The prospective study material was composed of cDNA or gDNA derived from T cells, B-cell-depleted T cells, or PBMCs. Subjects who had been exposed to COVID-19, were actively infected with it, or had recovered from it provided the deeply sampled blood TCRbeta repertoires that made up the dataset. Samples came from the ongoing ImmuneRACE study (first 160 participants) plus 1,254 subjects from 6 global collaborators. Where HLA class I and class II types were available, the types were taken from metadata supplied by the sample provider, not from assay-based typing.

Details on this clone: The target of this receptor is not known. No base quality values were provided; no much bigger clone lies one nucleotide off.

TCRbeta CDR3 regions were amplified from genomic DNA by means of the immunoSEQ Assay, a bias-controlled multiplex PCR. The authors processed their data as follows. The number of nucleated cells in each sample was estimated by amplification of reference gene primers within the assay. To quantify the absolute abundance of each unique TCRbeta CDR3 rearrangement, sequence reads were collapsed and filtered. For each sample, productive Simpson clonality was calculated by taking the square root of Simpson's diversity index across productive rearrangements. TCRdb mirrors the immuneACCESS table, restricted to in-frame sequences. Some clones are absent from its copies; in checked studies, under half trace to an unresolved V gene, and the reason for the others is unknown. Clone size and the V and J calls come from that table; the DNA yielded D and trimming. Across this sample there are fewer than 85,000 clones, with around 91% seen only once. The top ten hold roughly 8% of the sample.

Reading from cysteine to phenylalanine, the CDR3 counts 14 amino acids. CDR3 DNA only is kept here, 42 bases in frame from base 1. CDR1 and CDR2 are drawn from the germline V gene (reference sequence): LNHDA, SQIVND. V is pared back by 1 base and J by 3 bases, with 10 bases lying between the germline termini. What the authors observed across the whole study: The quantity of clinical and demographic metadata differed by source and by participant and was supplied without curation.

Whole blood was collected in K2EDTA tubes by collaborating institutions according to the institutions' own protocols. Collaborator samples were shipped for TCRbeta analysis as frozen whole blood, isolated PBMCs, or DNA extracted from either sample type. Sequencing was performed on peripheral blood. The rearranged segments are TRBV19 and TRBJ2-7; possibly the D gene is TRBD2, per 5 matching bases. The sequence derives from a human donor in a cohort sampled during active COVID-19. The CDR3 has the sequence CASSIGTGDYEQYF. At the DNA level, the sequence is TGTGCCAGTAGTATAGGAACCGGGGACTACGAGCAGTACTTC. The entire variable domain, with the stretches around the CDR3 drawn from the reference TRBV19 and TRBJ2-7 proteins, is DGGITQSPKYLFRKEGQNVTLSCEQNLNHDAMYWYRQDPGQGLRLIYYSQIVNDFQKGDIAEGYSVSREKKESFPLTVTSAQKNPTAFYLCASSIGTGDYEQYFGPGTRLTVT.